A single sample is the source of the 30 T cell receptor beta chains below, sequenced in a study of blood T cell repertoires in COVID-19. This table comes from immunoSEQ multiplex PCR, and its TCRdb copy is limited to in-frame clones, with some not included. This table has nearly 70,000 clones, approximately 88% appearing once. Sample: peripheral blood. Receptor source: a woman in her seventies with acute or convalescent COVID-19.

J is TRBJ1-6 and V is TRBV5-6; tentatively, D is TRBD1 (6 bases). The germline V gene has CDR1 SGHDT and CDR2 YYEEEE. CDR3 length: 16 residues. V shed 2 bases and J shed 6 bases, with 15 bases lying between them. Here the CDR3 reads CASSFKLTGFNSPLHF. The DNA for the CDR3 is TGTGCCAGCAGCTTTAAACTAACAGGGTTTAATTCACCCCTCCACTTT.

The genes are TRBV20-1 and TRBJ1-5; no firm D call. From germline, CDR1 is DFQATT and CDR2 SNEGSKA (reference sequence). Trimming left V 3 bases short and J 0 bases short, with 12 bases between. This CDR3 has 15 residues. CDR3 protein: CSASKNGDSNQPQHF. DNA for the CDR3: TGCAGTGCTAGTAAAAACGGAGATAGCAATCAGCCCCAGCATTTT.

The genes are TRBV18 and TRBJ1-2; TRBD1 matches at 10 bases. The CDR3 is 14 residues long. Germline values: CDR1 KGHSH, CDR2 LQKENI. Germline trimming cut 3 bases from V and 5 bases from J; bases unmatched to any gene: 3. Here the CDR3 reads CASSPGQGSYGYTF. CDR3 sequence (DNA): TGTGCCAGCTCACCGGGACAGGGGTCTTATGGCTACACCTTC.

The V gene is TRBV2, the J gene TRBJ1-5; TRBD1 matches 9 bases. Germline V gene lookup returns CDR1 SNHLY and CDR2 FYNNEI. The CDR3 runs to 15 residues. The V and J ends lost 5 bases and 6 bases, in that order; junction bases with no gene match: 8. CDR3 sequence (DNA): TGTGCCAGCAGTTTTTCACAGGGGGCAGGTCAGCCCCAGCATTTT. Its translation: CASSFSQGAGQPQHF.

This clone has a handful of counts. The chain carries TRBV5-6 and TRBJ1-4; no reliable D call. V lost 3 bases and J lost 12, with 15 bases in between. Germline lookup yields CDR1 SGHDT and CDR2 YYEEEE. The CDR3 sequence is 13 residues long. The CDR3 here is CASSSRWPSELFF. As DNA, the CDR3 is TGTGCCAGCAGCTCCCGGTGGCCAAGCGAACTGTTTTTT. Using reference TRBV5-6 and TRBJ1-4 for the parts outside the CDR3, the full variable domain is DAGVTQSPTHLIKTRGQQVTLRCSPKSGHDTVSWYQQALGQGPQFIFQYYEEEERQRGNFPDRFSGHQFPNYSSELNVNALLLGDSALYLCASSSRWPSELFFGSGTQLSVL.

The chain uses TRBV5-4 and TRBJ2-1; TRBD2 aligns across 12 bases. The CDR3 has 15 amino acids. The V gene's germline CDR1 is SGHNT and CDR2 YYREEE (reference sequence). The trim removed 4 bases at V and 6 bases at J, leaving 5 bases unmatched. CDR3 sequence: CASSNGLAGSNEQFF. CDR3 nucleotides: TGTGCCAGCAGCAACGGACTAGCGGGGTCCAATGAGCAGTTCTTC.

This chain joins TRBV27 and TRBJ2-3, with TRBD2 as a possible D gene (5 bases). The ends were cut back, 6 bases at V and 2 bases at J, with 15 bases in the middle. The CDR3 runs to 15 residues. The germline V gene encodes CDR1 MNHEY and CDR2 SMNVEV (reference sequence). The CDR3 is CASSSRGQNTDTQYF. DNA of the CDR3: TGTGCCAGCAGCTCCCGCGGGCAGAACACAGATACGCAGTATTTT.

The chain combines TRBV5-6 with TRBJ1-1; D gene ambiguous. V shed 1 base and J shed 2 bases, with 9 bases lying between them. CDR3 length: 14 amino acids. CDR1 and CDR2 (germline): SGHDT, YYEEEE. CDR3 nucleotide sequence: TGTGCCAGCAGCTTGAGTCTTAGAAACACTGAAGCTTTCTTT. This sequence encodes CASSLSLRNTEAFF.

This clone came up a few times. This chain joins TRBV19 and TRBJ1-4, with TRBD1 as a possible D gene (5 bases). The germline V gene encodes CDR1 LNHDA and CDR2 SQIVND (reference sequence). The CDR3 extends over 12 amino acids. Deletions cut 6 bases from V and 3 bases from J, with 5 bases between. The CDR3 DNA is TGTGCCAGTAGACAGGCTAATGAAAAACTGTTTTTT. It codes for CASRQANEKLFF. The variable domain in full, with the rest retrieved from reference TRBV19 and TRBJ1-4, is DGGITQSPKYLFRKEGQNVTLSCEQNLNHDAMYWYRQDPGQGLRLIYYSQIVNDFQKGDIAEGYSVSREKKESFPLTVTSAQKNPTAFYLCASRQANEKLFFGSGTQLSVL.

CDR3 loop: CASSFRQNTEAFF. CDR3 coding DNA: TGTGCCAGCAGCTTCAGACAGAACACTGAAGCTTTCTTT. The rearrangement links TRBV7-3 to TRBJ1-1; D gene ambiguous. The CDR3 contains 13 residues. The V gene lost 3 bases and the J gene lost 1 base, with 6 bases spanning the gap. CDR1 and CDR2 (germline): SGHTA, FQGTGA.

This sequence joins TRBV12-3 or TRBV12-4 and TRBJ2-7; tentative D call: TRBD1 (5 bases). There are 13 residues in the CDR3. V was shortened by 0 bases and J by 5 bases, with 8 bases between the two germline ends. Here the CDR3 reads CASSLAAGHEQYF. The CDR3 DNA reads as TGTGCCAGCAGTTTAGCGGCAGGGCACGAGCAGTACTTC.

This chain uses TRBV12-3 or TRBV12-4 with TRBJ1-2; D remains unclear. V was trimmed by 3 bases and J by 0 bases, leaving 5 bases between them. The CDR3 is 13 residues long. CDR3 residues: CASSFGANYGYTF. The CDR3 DNA follows: TGTGCCAGCAGTTTTGGAGCTAACTATGGCTACACCTTC.

The J gene is TRBJ1-1, the V gene TRBV18, with 10 bases lining up with TRBD1. Losses at the gene ends were 6 bases for V and 4 bases for J; bases not matched to a gene: 8. The CDR3 runs to 15 residues. CDR1 KGHSH and CDR2 LQKENI come from the germline V gene. The CDR3 nucleotides read TGTGCCAGCTCCTCTGGGACAGGGGTAATCACTGAAGCTTTCTTT. Translation gives CASSSGTGVITEAFF.

The chain combines TRBV27 with TRBJ2-2, with 9 bases matching TRBD1. Germline assignment: CDR1 MNHEY and CDR2 SMNVEV (reference sequence). V lost 1 base to trimming and J lost 5 bases; unmatched junction nucleotides: 5. This CDR3 has 16 residues. For the CDR3, the DNA is TGTGCCAGCAGTTTATACGGGACAGGGAGGACCGGGGAGCTGTTTTTT. Amino acid sequence: CASSLYGTGRTGELFF.

CDR3: CASISLGPKAFF. As DNA, the CDR3 is TGTGCCAGCATTAGCTTGGGGCCTAAAGCTTTCTTT. This chain links TRBV28 with TRBJ1-1; possible D gene TRBD1, 5 bases. V lost 7 bases to trimming and J lost 9 bases, with 15 bases between them. CDR1 is MDHEN and CDR2 is SYDVKM in the germline V gene. The CDR3 length is 12 residues.

This clone was detected once. The gene calls are TRBV5-1 and TRBJ2-7; D possibly corresponds to TRBD1 (5 bases). In germline, CDR1 is SGHRS, CDR2 YFSETQ. The CDR3 runs 14 residues. Trimming removed 0 bases from V and 0 bases from J, with 7 bases in between. In nucleotides, the CDR3 is TGCGCCAGCAGCTTGGGGGGCAACTCCTACGAGCAGTACTTC. Amino acids: CASSLGGNSYEQYF.

The V gene is TRBV4-1, the J gene TRBJ1-5; D perhaps matches TRBD1 (6 bases). Trimming took 5 bases from V and 6 from J, leaving 14 bases between them. The CDR3 has 14 residues. The germline V gene has CDR1 MGHRA and CDR2 YSYEKL. This chain's CDR3 is CASSYRDNSQPQHF. The CDR3 DNA is TGCGCCAGCAGCTACCGGGACAATTCTCAGCCCCAGCATTTT.

The chain carries TRBV7-6 and TRBJ2-7; 8 bases match TRBD1. J was trimmed by 2 bases and V by 1 base; bases with no gene match: 16. Germline CDR1 SGHVS, CDR2 FNYEAQ. The CDR3 has 19 amino acids. CDR3 amino acids: CASSLVGQGARSFTYEQYF. The CDR3, as DNA: TGTGCCAGCAGCTTAGTAGGGCAGGGGGCTAGATCTTTCACCTACGAGCAGTACTTC.

In this sample, this clone turned up once. DNA for the CDR3: TGTGCCAGCAGCCCTCTGGGAGCGGGGGGAGGTGAGCAGTTCTTC. Translation gives CASSPLGAGGGEQFF. This chain uses TRBV28 with TRBJ2-1, with 9 bases lining up with TRBD2. The CDR3 consists of 15 residues. From germline, CDR1 is MDHEN and CDR2 SYDVKM. J gave up 9 bases and V 6 bases, and 12 bases lay outside the gene matches.

The V and J genes are TRBV30 and TRBJ1-1, with a weak D call TRBD1 (5 bases). The length of the CDR3 is 11 residues. CDR1 and CDR2 from the germline V gene are GTSNPN and SVGIG (reference sequence). V gave up 4 bases and J gave up 7 bases, with 10 bases separating them. The CDR3 DNA is TGTGCCTGGAACCTCAGGGATGAAGCTTTCTTT. Translating it yields CAWNLRDEAFF.

The chain uses TRBV29-1 and TRBJ2-1; TRBD2 is a possible D gene (5 bases). CDR1 is SQVTM and CDR2 is ANQGSEA in the germline V gene. Deletions cut 7 bases from V and 2 bases from J, with 9 bases between. This CDR3 contains 12 residues. The CDR3 nucleotides are TGCAGCGGAGCCGGGGCCTACAATGAGCAGTTCTTC. Its protein product is CSGAGAYNEQFF.

The chain employs TRBV6-5 and TRBJ1-5, with D perhaps TRBD1 (6 bases). CDR1 is MNHEY, CDR2 SVGAGI, per germline. Trimming cost V 2 bases and J 6 bases, with 11 bases left between them. The CDR3 is 14 residues long. The DNA of the CDR3 is TGTGCCAGCAGTTACGGGAGGGGGGCTCAGCCCCAGCATTTT. It specifies CASSYGRGAQPQHF.

In DNA, the CDR3 is TGTGCCAGCAGCTTACGGGGGGGCCCAAGTAATGAGCAGTTCTTC. This codes for CASSLRGGPSNEQFF. The chain recombines TRBV7-2 with TRBJ2-1, with 8 bases matching TRBD2. This CDR3 has 15 amino acids. V lost 2 bases and J lost 7; bases outside the gene matches: 7. From germline, CDR1 is SGHTA and CDR2 FQGNSA. The full variable domain, rest sourced from reference TRBV7-2 and TRBJ2-1, is GAGVSQSPSNKVTEKGKDVELRCDPISGHTALYWYRQSLGQGLEFLIYFQGNSAPDKSGLPSDRFSAERTGGSVSTLTIQRTQQEDSAVYLCASSLRGGPSNEQFFGPGTRLTVL.

In its sample, this clone was seen once. V and J are TRBV19 and TRBJ1-2, with D possibly being TRBD1 (5 bases). The V gene's germline CDR1 is LNHDA and CDR2 SQIVND (reference sequence). CDR3 length: 14 amino acids. The V and J ends lost 3 bases and 8 bases respectively, with 16 bases between them. The DNA for the CDR3 is TGTGCCAGTAGTATCGGCCAGGGTGAAGGAGGCTACACCTTC. The encoded protein is CASSIGQGEGGYTF.

The chain links TRBV29-1 to TRBJ1-1, with TRBD1 matching over 12 bases. The J segment lost 0 bases and the V segment lost 5 bases, leaving 10 bases of the junction unmatched. This CDR3 is built from 17 residues. Germline V gene lookup returns CDR1 SQVTM and CDR2 ANQGSEA. CDR3 protein: CSVIRDRGQLVNTEAFF. DNA of the CDR3: TGCAGCGTTATCCGGGACAGGGGGCAGTTGGTGAACACTGAAGCTTTCTTT.

V is TRBV3-1 (or the pseudogene TRBV3-2) and J is TRBJ2-3; no clear D. V lost 4 bases to trimming and J lost 3 bases, with 5 bases between them. CDR1 is LGHDT, CDR2 YNNKEL, per germline (reference sequence). CDR3 length: 12 residues. Written as DNA, the CDR3 is TGTGCCAGCAGCCCTCAGACAGATACGCAGTATTTT. This translates into CASSPQTDTQYF.

The J gene is TRBJ2-3, the V gene TRBV15, with 7 positions matching TRBD1. The CDR3 is 14 amino acids. With V trimmed by 5 bases and J by 2 bases, 4 bases remained unmatched. The germline gives CDR1 LNHNV, CDR2 YYDKDF (reference sequence). The CDR3 sequence is CATSRDRPTDTQYF. For the CDR3, the DNA is TGTGCCACCAGCCGGGACAGACCCACAGATACGCAGTATTTT.

The rearrangement links TRBV15 to TRBJ2-2; maybe TRBD2 (5 bases). This CDR3 has 16 residues. The germline V gene has CDR1 LNHNV and CDR2 YYDKDF (reference sequence). V lost 2 bases and J lost 6, with 16 bases in between. In DNA form, the CDR3 reads TGTGCCACCAGCAGAACCTCGGGGTTACGGGCCGGGGAGCTGTTTTTT. Its protein product is CATSRTSGLRAGELFF.

This chain joins TRBV28 and TRBJ1-2; no definite D call. Germline V gives CDR1 MDHEN, CDR2 SYDVKM. CDR3 length: 11 residues. Trimming removed 9 bases from V and 3 bases from J, with 8 bases in between. CDR3 DNA sequence: TGTGCCAGTGGCGGCCACTATGGCTACACCTTC. It is translated as CASGGHYGYTF.

This clone was picked up one time. The V and J genes are TRBV6-5 and TRBJ1-1; D gene ambiguous. Trimming shortened V by 4 bases and J by 4 bases, and 10 bases separated the two germline ends. The CDR3 consists of 13 residues. Germline loops: CDR1 MNHEY, CDR2 SVGAGI. Here the CDR3 reads CASSSSAGTEAFF. CDR3 DNA sequence: TGTGCCAGCAGTTCCTCGGCTGGCACTGAAGCTTTCTTT.